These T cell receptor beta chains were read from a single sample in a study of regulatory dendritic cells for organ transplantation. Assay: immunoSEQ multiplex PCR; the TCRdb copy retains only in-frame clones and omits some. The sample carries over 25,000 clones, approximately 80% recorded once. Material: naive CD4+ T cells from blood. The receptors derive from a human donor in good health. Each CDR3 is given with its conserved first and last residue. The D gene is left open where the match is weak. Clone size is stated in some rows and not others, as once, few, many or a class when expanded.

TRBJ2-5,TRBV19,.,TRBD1,TGTGCCAGTAGTATAAAGACAGGGGGCTTTATACAAGAGACCCAGTACTTC,CASSIKTGGFIQETQYF
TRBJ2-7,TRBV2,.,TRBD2,TGTGCCAGCGGGGGGGAAGGCGAGCAGTACTTC,CASGGEGEQYF
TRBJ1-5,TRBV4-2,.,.,TGTGCCAGCAGCCCGACGGGGGGCAATCAGCCCCAGCATTTT,CASSPTGGNQPQHF
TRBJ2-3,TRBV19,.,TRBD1,TGTGCCAGTAGTCTCCGGACAGGGAATACAGATACGCAGTATTTT,CASSLRTGNTDTQYF
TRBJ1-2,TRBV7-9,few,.,TGTGCCAGCAGCTCCCGTGAACAGGCTAACTATGGCTACACCTTC,CASSSREQANYGYTF
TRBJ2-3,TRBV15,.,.,TGTGCCACCAGCAGACAGACTCGGACATTGAATCCAGATACGCAGTATTTT,CATSRQTRTLNPDTQYF
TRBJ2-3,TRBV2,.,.,TGTGCCAGCAGCCCACAGGGCGTCGGCACAGATACGCAGTATTTT,CASSPQGVGTDTQYF
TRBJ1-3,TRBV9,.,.,TGTGCCAGCAGCGCACCCGGGACTGGAAACACCATATATTTT,CASSAPGTGNTIYF
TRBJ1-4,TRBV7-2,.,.,TGTGCCAGCAGCTTAGCAGCAGGGGATGAAAAACTGTTTTTT,CASSLAAGDEKLFF
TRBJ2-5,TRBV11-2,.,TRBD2,TGTGCCAGCAGCCCGGGACTAGCGGGGGCGGGGGAGACCCAGTACTTC,CASSPGLAGAGETQYF
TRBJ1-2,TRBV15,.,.,TGTGCCACCAGACGACGGTTAGGGGACTATGGCTACACCTTC,CATRRRLGDYGYTF
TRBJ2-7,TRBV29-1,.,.,TGCAGCGTTGATGGCAGGGGCCACGAGCAGTACTTC,CSVDGRGHEQYF
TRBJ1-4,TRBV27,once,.,TGTGCCAGCAGTTTAGGAGGGTTCGGTGAAAAACTGTTTTTT,CASSLGGFGEKLFF
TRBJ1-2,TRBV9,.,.,TGTGCCAGCACGGACCCGGGGTATGGCTACACCTTC,CASTDPGYGYTF
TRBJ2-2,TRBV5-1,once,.,TGCGCCAGCAGCTTGTACCAGGGGAACACCGGGGAGCTGTTTTTT,CASSLYQGNTGELFF
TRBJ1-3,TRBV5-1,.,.,TGCGCCAGCAGCTTAGACGGGTACTCTGGAAACACCATATATTTT,CASSLDGYSGNTIYF
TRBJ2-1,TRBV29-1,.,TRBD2,TGCAGCGTTGTGGGAGCGGGGGGGCTGGGGAATGAGCAGTTCTTC,CSVVGAGGLGNEQFF
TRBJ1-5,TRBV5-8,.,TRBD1,TGTGCCAGCAGCTCTGGGACAGACTATAGCAATCAGCCCCAGCATTTT,CASSSGTDYSNQPQHF
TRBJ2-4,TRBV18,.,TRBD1,TGTGCCAGCTCACTGGACAGGGGAAACATTCAGTACTTC,CASSLDRGNIQYF
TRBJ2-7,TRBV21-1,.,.,TGTGCCAGCAGCTCCCAACTTAATACTACGCGATCCTACGAGCAGTACTTC,CASSSQLNTTRSYEQYF
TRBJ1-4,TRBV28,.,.,TGTGCCAGCAGGCCACAGGCAACTAATGAAAAACTGTTTTTT,CASRPQATNEKLFF
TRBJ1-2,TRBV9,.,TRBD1,TGTGCCAGCAGCGTGGTAACACCAGGACAGGGGGTCTATGGCTACACCTTC,CASSVVTPGQGVYGYTF